Listed below are T cell receptor beta chains from one sample, sequenced in a study of Ad26.COV2.S vaccination and SARS-CoV-2 variants. This table comes from immunoSEQ multiplex PCR, and its TCRdb copy is limited to in-frame clones, with some not included. The sample lists 300,000 to 400,000 clones, about 82% occurring once. Source: peripheral blood, taken in a trial of Ad26.COV2.S vaccine versus placebo. Receptor source: a person aged 18-65 years who received the Ad26.COV2.S COVID-19 vaccine or a placebo. Each CDR3 is given with its conserved first and last residue. Fields, in order: D gene, J gene, clone size, CDR3 length, V gene, CDR3 protein. A D gene is named only where the DNA matches it firmly. Size tells how often a clone was seen (once, few, many) or the class of an expanded clone, and some rows leave it out.

D: TRBD2; J: TRBJ2-1; size: few; length: 17; V: TRBV11-3; CDR3: CASSLGTSGGAYNEQFF
D: TRBD1; J: TRBJ1-5; size: NA; length: 15; V: TRBV19; CDR3: CASIPDRAGNQPQHF
D: NA; J: TRBJ2-1; size: NA; length: 16; V: TRBV7-2; CDR3: CASSYPLFRGSHEQFF
D: NA; J: TRBJ1-6; size: NA; length: 16; V: TRBV7-9; CDR3: CASSSPQPGLGSPLHF
D: NA; J: TRBJ1-1; size: NA; length: 13; V: TRBV7-9; CDR3: CASSSSRVPEAFF
D: NA; J: TRBJ2-3; size: NA; length: 16; V: TRBV24-1; CDR3: CATSDGGGERRDTQYF
D: NA; J: TRBJ2-3; size: NA; length: 17; V: TRBV28; CDR3: CASSFPLGTEYTDTQYF
D: NA; J: TRBJ1-5; size: NA; length: 14; V: TRBV19; CDR3: CASSPQQGNQPQHF
D: NA; J: TRBJ1-2; size: once; length: 12; V: TRBV9; CDR3: CASSVDGYGYTF
D: NA; J: TRBJ2-1; size: NA; length: 13; V: TRBV5-1; CDR3: CASSAELNNEQFF
D: NA; J: TRBJ2-2; size: NA; length: 13; V: TRBV12-3/TRBV12-4; CDR3: CASIPNYTGELFF
D: NA; J: TRBJ1-3; size: few; length: 15; V: TRBV5-1; CDR3: CASSLDPYSGNTIYF
D: TRBD1; J: TRBJ1-2; size: few; length: 11; V: TRBV2; CDR3: CASKPDRAFTF
D: NA; J: TRBJ1-6; size: NA; length: 17; V: TRBV18; CDR3: CASSPRRGRAERSPLHF
D: TRBD1; J: TRBJ1-5; size: NA; length: 15; V: TRBV10-3; CDR3: CAISEGDRQGQPQHF
D: TRBD1; J: TRBJ1-1; size: once; length: 13; V: TRBV6-5; CDR3: CASRSTGGLLAFF
D: TRBD1; J: TRBJ1-2; size: NA; length: 13; V: TRBV12-5; CDR3: CASGLPTGEGYTF
D: NA; J: TRBJ2-4; size: few; length: 15; V: TRBV2; CDR3: CASRGVGPAKNIQYF
D: NA; J: TRBJ2-5; size: NA; length: 13; V: TRBV14; CDR3: CASSRDNQETQYF
D: NA; J: TRBJ1-1; size: NA; length: 14; V: TRBV7-3; CDR3: CASSVPGHLTEAFF
D: NA; J: TRBJ2-5; size: few; length: 16; V: TRBV28; CDR3: CASSGPLLMGAETQYF
D: NA; J: TRBJ1-2; size: NA; length: 12; V: TRBV19; CDR3: CVTSRDTLGYTF
D: NA; J: TRBJ2-1; size: NA; length: 15; V: TRBV11-3; CDR3: CASSLGEGLSDEQFF
D: TRBD1; J: TRBJ1-6; size: NA; length: 15; V: TRBV28; CDR3: CASSLVDRDGSPLHF
D: TRBD1; J: TRBJ2-2; size: NA; length: 15; V: TRBV5-1; CDR3: CASSLRQGPTGELFF
D: TRBD1; J: TRBJ2-3; size: NA; length: 14; V: TRBV25-1; CDR3: CASSGTGGKNTQYF
D: TRBD1; J: TRBJ1-2; size: NA; length: 14; V: TRBV5-4; CDR3: CASVETGTGFGYTF
D: NA; J: TRBJ1-1; size: NA; length: 15; V: TRBV6-2/TRBV6-3; CDR3: CASSSLRGGETEAFF
D: NA; J: TRBJ2-2; size: NA; length: 16; V: TRBV4-1; CDR3: CASSHPRDPNTGELFF
D: NA; J: TRBJ1-5; size: few; length: 12; V: TRBV2; CDR3: CASRRDNQPQHF
D: TRBD2; J: TRBJ2-3; size: NA; length: 16; V: TRBV11-3; CDR3: CASSRRSGGSTDTQYF
D: TRBD1; J: TRBJ2-5; size: NA; length: 14; V: TRBV7-2; CDR3: CASSRDRGVETQYF
D: NA; J: TRBJ2-3; size: once; length: 14; V: TRBV7-6; CDR3: CASSLARGLDTQYF
D: NA; J: TRBJ2-1; size: NA; length: 12; V: TRBV7-9; CDR3: CASSQLANEQFF
D: NA; J: TRBJ2-7; size: once; length: 15; V: TRBV20-1; CDR3: CSASLDTTSSYEQYF
D: TRBD2; J: TRBJ2-1; size: NA; length: 16; V: TRBV9; CDR3: CASSVGASGGALEQFF
D: NA; J: TRBJ1-3; size: NA; length: 13; V: TRBV12-3/TRBV12-4; CDR3: CASTGQRGDTIYF
D: NA; J: TRBJ2-7; size: NA; length: 11; V: TRBV18; CDR3: CASSYSYEQYF
D: TRBD1; J: TRBJ2-2; size: NA; length: 14; V: TRBV5-1; CDR3: CASSYTGGGGELFF
D: NA; J: TRBJ1-5; size: NA; length: 14; V: TRBV19; CDR3: CASRPGGGNQPQHF
D: NA; J: TRBJ2-2; size: once; length: 13; V: TRBV6-4; CDR3: CASSVSNTGELFF
D: NA; J: TRBJ2-7; size: NA; length: 13; V: TRBV10-3; CDR3: CAISEGEPSEQYF
D: NA; J: TRBJ1-1; size: NA; length: 13; V: TRBV20-1; CDR3: CSASAGAGTEAFF
D: NA; J: TRBJ1-1; size: NA; length: 15; V: TRBV5-1; CDR3: CASNPAGSSISEAFF
D: TRBD2; J: TRBJ2-7; size: once; length: 17; V: TRBV15; CDR3: CATSREASGDNTYEQYF
D: NA; J: TRBJ2-2; size: NA; length: 16; V: TRBV5-1; CDR3: CASSVDGHPSTGELFF
D: NA; J: TRBJ2-5; size: once; length: 15; V: TRBV7-9; CDR3: CASSLVQEYQETQYF
D: NA; J: TRBJ1-1; size: once; length: 13; V: TRBV6-5; CDR3: CATIQSPNTEAFF
D: NA; J: TRBJ2-2; size: NA; length: 14; V: TRBV4-2; CDR3: CASSQVSGTGELFF
D: NA; J: TRBJ2-5; size: once; length: 15; V: TRBV11-3; CDR3: CASSLLRPGQETQYF
D: TRBD2; J: TRBJ2-3; size: NA; length: 18; V: TRBV19; CDR3: CASSFPASGGAVTDTQYF
D: NA; J: TRBJ2-2; size: NA; length: 11; V: TRBV20-1; CDR3: CSAGGDGELFF
D: TRBD1; J: TRBJ1-2; size: once; length: 14; V: TRBV9; CDR3: CASSAGQAALGYTF
D: NA; J: TRBJ2-1; size: NA; length: 14; V: TRBV18; CDR3: CASSPSSSYNEQFF